This T cell receptor beta chain was observed in a study of blood T cell repertoires in COVID-19 (dated by TCRdb to between 2020 and 2021). Regarding the research as a whole: Collaborator samples came from the United States, Italy and Spain and covered acute and convalescent phases of COVID-19. The material from the prospective study consisted of cDNA or gDNA derived from T cells, B-cell-depleted T cells, or PBMCs. The repertoires were released in a freely available public database intended as a resource for research on the immune response to SARS-CoV-2. The samples were drawn from two sources: the first 160 participants of the ongoing ImmuneRACE study, and 1,254 subjects contributed by 6 global collaborators. The dataset comprised deeply sampled blood TCRbeta repertoires from subjects exposed to, actively infected with, or recovered from COVID-19. Where available, HLA class I and class II types were taken from metadata supplied by the sample provider and were not determined by assay-based typing. The sample metadata nearly always contained a de-identified subject ID, COVID-19 status, age in years and sex.

The paper as a whole reports these results and caveats: The amount of clinical and demographic metadata varied by source and participant and was provided uncurated.

One collaborating source in Seattle enrolled patients during active infection and followed them longitudinally through the course of disease. Collaborating institutions collected whole blood in K2EDTA tubes following their own protocols. Collaborator samples were shipped for TCRbeta analysis as frozen whole blood, isolated PBMCs, or DNA extracted from either sample type. The CDR3 covers 14 residues, taking in both the cysteine and the phenylalanine. Of the read, only the CDR3 DNA is kept; its 42 bases are in frame from base 1. For CDR1 and CDR2, the germline V gene lists SGHRS and YFSETQ. V is pared back by 4 bases and J by 2 bases, with 10 bases lying between the germline termini. TCRbeta CDR3 regions were amplified from genomic DNA by means of the immunoSEQ Assay, a bias-controlled multiplex PCR. The published analysis was carried out like this. The number of nucleated cells in each sample was estimated from the amplification of reference gene primers within the assay. To quantify the absolute abundance of each unique TCRbeta CDR3 rearrangement, sequence reads were collapsed and filtered. Productive Simpson clonality was computed per sample as the square root of Simpson's diversity index over productive rearrangements. In TCRdb, the immuneACCESS table is reduced to in-frame sequences with V and J assigned. These tables do not hold every clone; where another copy was compared, an unresolved V gene accounts for under half, and the others remain unexplained. V and J calls and clone size are as listed in that table; D and trimming were resolved from the DNA. The sample contains tens of thousands of clones, around nine tenths of them found a single time. 4.5% to 6.5% of the sample lies in the top ten.

This clone was picked up a small number of times. Its antigen has not been determined. Base qualities were left out, and no much larger clone turns up one base away. The receptor comes from a man in his fifties or sixties with COVID-19, enrolled during active disease. This chain is built from TRBV5-1 and TRBJ2-1; perhaps TRBD2 is the D gene, with 6 bases matching. Sequencing input: peripheral blood. The bases are TGCGCCAGCAGCGCGGGGCGCCCCTACAATGAGCAGTTCTTC. Translated, this is CASSAGRPYNEQFF. With the rest looked up from the reference TRBV5-1 and TRBJ2-1 genes rather than sequenced, the full variable domain is KAGVTQTPRYLIKTRGQQVTLSCSPISGHRSVSWYQQTPGQGLQFLFEYFSETQRNKGNFPGRFSGRQFSNSRSEMNVSTLELGDSALYLCASSAGRPYNEQFFGPGTRLTVL.